A single sample is the source of the 17 T cell receptor beta chains below, sequenced in a study of cytomegalovirus exposure and HLA in healthy donors. The primer mix had 60 Vbeta and 13 Jbeta primers. Libraries were prepared by immunoSEQ multiplex PCR; TCRdb keeps only in-frame clonotypes and omits some of them. The data show some 150,000 clones, with 50% to 75% seen just once and approximately 6.5% held by the top ten. Sequenced material: PBMCs. The receptors were gathered from an older woman in good health and CMV-seropositive.

The rearrangement links TRBV28 to TRBJ1-1, with D perhaps matching TRBD1 (5 bases). V gave up 3 bases and J gave up 0 bases, with 20 bases separating them. The CDR3 loop spans 18 amino acids. Germline CDR1 is MDHEN and CDR2 is SYDVKM. CDR3 in amino acids: CASSFGGQGGFLNTEAFF. The CDR3 coding sequence is TGTGCCAGCAGTTTTGGTGGTCAGGGAGGGTTTTTGAACACTGAAGCTTTCTTT.

The rearrangement uses TRBV5-1 and TRBJ1-2; a possible D gene is TRBD1 (5 bases). Germline CDR1 SGHRS, CDR2 YFSETQ. The CDR3 is 14 amino acids. With 0 bases removed from V and 1 base from J, the gap between germline ends came to 7 bases. CDR3 nucleotide sequence: TGCGCCAGCAGCTTGGGACAGCTTAACTATGGCTACACCTTC. Its protein is CASSLGQLNYGYTF. Full variable domain (outside the CDR3, taken from reference TRBV5-1 and TRBJ1-2): KAGVTQTPRYLIKTRGQQVTLSCSPISGHRSVSWYQQTPGQGLQFLFEYFSETQRNKGNFPGRFSGRQFSNSRSEMNVSTLELGDSALYLCASSLGQLNYGYTFGSGTRLTVV.

The rearrangement uses TRBV4-1 and TRBJ2-7; D is undetermined. CDR3 length: 15 amino acids. V was shortened by 2 bases and J by 3 bases, with 14 bases between the two germline ends. Germline V gene data show CDR1 as MGHRA and CDR2 as YSYEKL. The CDR3 nucleotides read TGCGCCAGCAGCCAATCCCCGAAACTTTACTACGAGCAGTACTTC. It translates to CASSQSPKLYYEQYF.

In this sample, this clone turned up a few times. This chain uses TRBV28 with TRBJ2-2; 14 bases match TRBD2. V trimming: 2 bases; J trimming: 3 bases; junction bases outside the gene matches: 5. This CDR3 has 18 residues. Per germline, CDR1 MDHEN and CDR2 SYDVKM. The CDR3 DNA follows: TGTGCCAGCAGTTTACGGACTAGCGGGAGGAGGGACACCGGGGAGCTGTTTTTT. Residues: CASSLRTSGRRDTGELFF.

This clone was counted a single time. This chain joins TRBV7-8 and TRBJ2-7, with 8 bases aligning to TRBD1. V was pared by 5 bases and J by 4 bases, with 10 bases of the junction left unmatched. Germline V lookup: CDR1 SGHVS, CDR2 FQNEAQ. The CDR3 is made up of 15 amino acids. CDR3 sequence (DNA): TGTGCCAGCAGCACCCGGACAGGGACGGGATACGAGCAGTACTTC. Protein: CASSTRTGTGYEQYF.

This clone has only a few counts. The chain employs TRBV28 and TRBJ1-2; tentatively, D is TRBD1 (5 bases). Trimming stripped 4 bases from V and 1 base from J, with 10 bases between. The CDR3 totals 14 residues. CDR1 and CDR2 from the germline V gene are MDHEN and SYDVKM. The CDR3 coding sequence is TGTGCCAGCAGTTCACAGGCACTTAACTATGGCTACACCTTC. Protein sequence: CASSSQALNYGYTF.

This clone was counted between two and nine times. The chain links TRBV23-1 to TRBJ2-2; no firm D call. TRBV23-1 is labeled an ORF, and its function is uncertain. V was pared by 6 bases and J by 7 bases, with 3 bases between. This CDR3 is built from 10 residues. For the CDR3, the DNA is TGCGCCAGCAGCTTCGGGGAGCTGTTTTTT. Encoded protein: CASSFGELFF.

This clone was seen only once. The rearrangement uses TRBV21-1 and TRBJ2-7; TRBD1 is the table's D call, not checked against the DNA. TRBV21-1 is designated a pseudogene. This CDR3 is 21 amino acids long. The CDR3 DNA is TGTGCCAGCAGCAAAGTAGGCCGTTCGGGGGCAGGGGGCTCTGAAAGGTACGAGCAGTACTTC. As protein: CASSKVGRSGAGGSERYEQYF.

The chain is built from TRBV9 and TRBJ2-7, with D tentatively TRBD1 (6 bases). The CDR3 is 12 amino acids. The ends were cut back, 0 bases at V and 6 bases at J, with 7 bases in the middle. The germline gives CDR1 SGDLS, CDR2 YYNGEE. CDR3 bases: TGTGCCAGCAGCGTAGTGGACAGCGAGCAGTACTTC. Encoded protein: CASSVVDSEQYF.

This clone has more than one count but fewer than ten. CDR3 loop: CASSPADSSYEQYF. In nucleotides, the CDR3 is TGTGCCAGCAGCCCGGCTGACTCCTCCTACGAGCAGTACTTC. The V gene is TRBV13, the J gene TRBJ2-7; D is unresolved. Germline lookup yields CDR1 PRHDT and CDR2 FYEKMQ (reference sequence). Trimming cost V 5 bases and J 0 bases, with 11 bases left between them. The CDR3 is made up of 14 amino acids.

The V gene is TRBV6-1, the J gene TRBJ1-1; 7 nucleotides agree with TRBD1. J gave up 2 bases and V 5 bases, and 5 bases lay outside the gene matches. There are 14 residues in the CDR3. The germline CDR1 and CDR2 sequences are MNHNS and SASEGT. CDR3 DNA: TGTGCCAGCAGTCAACAGGGGCTTAACACTGAAGCTTTCTTT. This gives the protein CASSQQGLNTEAFF.

J is TRBJ2-7 and V is TRBV9, with D possibly matching TRBD1 (6 bases). This CDR3 region has 11 residues. V was trimmed by 2 bases and J by 7 bases, leaving 7 bases between them. The V gene's germline CDR1 is SGDLS and CDR2 YYNGEE. The CDR3 region is CASSVGTEQYF. The DNA for the CDR3 is TGTGCCAGCAGCGTCGGGACAGAGCAGTACTTC.

A few counts support this clone. V gene TRBV14 combines with J gene TRBJ2-3, with D possibly TRBD2 on 6 matching bases. This CDR3 spans 13 amino acids. Germline values: CDR1 SGHDN, CDR2 FVKESK. With 1 base removed from V and 4 bases from J, the gap between germline ends came to 6 bases. CDR3 region: CASSQAGADTQYF. The CDR3 DNA reads TGTGCCAGCAGCCAAGCGGGAGCAGATACGCAGTATTTT.

The V gene is TRBV4-3, the J gene TRBJ2-3; possible D gene TRBD2, 5 bases. Germline CDR1 and CDR2: LGHNA and YSLEER. Trimming shortened V by 0 bases and J by 6 bases, and 16 bases separated the two germline ends. The CDR3 totals 16 residues. The CDR3 DNA reads TGCGCCAGCAGCCAAGAAGGGAGAACAGCAATCGATACGCAGTATTTT. As protein: CASSQEGRTAIDTQYF.

In its sample, this clone was seen once. The CDR3 region has the DNA TGTGCCACCAGCAGAGACGGAGGTGAAAAACTGTTTTTT. Its protein product is CATSRDGGEKLFF. This chain joins TRBV15 and TRBJ1-4, with D uncertain. V shed 0 bases and J shed 7 bases, with 6 bases lying between them. CDR1 and CDR2 (germline): LNHNV, YYDKDF (reference sequence). The CDR3 has 13 amino acids.

This clone came up a few times. The chain joins TRBV7-6 to TRBJ2-7; 7 nucleotides agree with TRBD2. Germline CDR1 reads SGHVS; CDR2 reads FNYEAQ. With V trimmed by 0 bases and J by 5 bases, 4 bases remained unmatched. This CDR3 has 14 residues. CDR3 amino acids: CASSLARGGNEQYF. The CDR3 region has the DNA TGTGCCAGCAGCTTAGCTAGGGGAGGGAACGAGCAGTACTTC.

This clone has only a few counts. J is TRBJ2-3 and V is TRBV18, with TRBD1 matching 8 bases. The germline gives CDR1 KGHSH, CDR2 LQKENI. CDR3 length equals 15 residues. The V and J ends lost 3 bases and 1 base, in that order; junction bases with no gene match: 3. CDR3 DNA sequence: TGTGCCAGCTCACCCGGACAGGGTGGCACAGATACGCAGTATTTT. Translated, it gives CASSPGQGGTDTQYF.